The 3 T cell receptor beta chains reported below all come from one sample, sequenced in a study of cytomegalovirus exposure and HLA in healthy donors. The study ran its PCR with 60 Vbeta and 13 Jbeta primers. TCRdb keeps only in-frame clones here, not all; method: immunoSEQ multiplex PCR. The profile shows more than 110,000 clones, roughly four fifths of them singletons. The specimen sequenced was PBMCs. The receptors originated from a man aged 25-40 years in good health and CMV-seropositive.

The V and J genes are TRBV10-2 and TRBJ2-1, with a tentative D call TRBD2 (6 bases). V gave up 6 bases and J gave up 6 bases, with 15 bases separating them. The CDR3 spans 14 residues. The germline CDR1 and CDR2 sequences are WSHSY and SAAADI. The CDR3 loop reads CASRAGTGVNEQFF. CDR3 bases: TGCGCCAGCAGGGCCGGGACGGGGGTCAATGAGCAGTTCTTC.

This rearrangement joins TRBV9 to TRBJ2-7; weak D call: TRBD1 (7 bases). Germline CDR1 SGDLS, CDR2 YYNGEE. The CDR3 extends over 14 amino acids. The V end was cut by 3 bases, the J end by 2 bases, with 12 bases between. CDR3 bases: TGTGCCAGCAGCGGCAGGGGGGAACCCTACGAGCAGTACTTC. Protein product: CASSGRGEPYEQYF.

The chain is built from TRBV5-1 and TRBJ1-1; TRBD1 agrees at 7 bases. This CDR3 has 16 amino acids. Germline V gene sequence: CDR1 SGHRS, CDR2 YFSETQ. The V segment lost 0 bases and the J segment 1 base; nucleotides outside the gene matches: 6. The CDR3 coding sequence is TGCGCCAGCAGCTTGGATGGGAGACAGGGGAACACTGAAGCTTTCTTT. Translating gives CASSLDGRQGNTEAFF.